This is a list of T cell receptor beta chains from one sample in a study of PD-1 blockade in classical Hodgkin lymphoma. Assay: immunoSEQ multiplex PCR; the TCRdb copy retains only in-frame clones and omits some. The sample has just over 25,000 clones, approximately 84% seen once. The sample here was peripheral blood mononuclear cells (PBMCs), taken at baseline. These receptor sequences come from a human donor with classical Hodgkin lymphoma. The CDR3 runs from the conserved cysteine through the conserved F or W. A D gene is named only where the DNA matches it firmly. Expanded clones are given a class, and other clones once, few, many or no size at all.

>.|15|.|TRBV6-5
CASSPEGGTHNEQFF
>.|12|.|TRBV28
CASSLGYNEQFF
>.|11|.|TRBV14
CASRLGETQYF
>.|14|TRBD1|TRBV7-8
CASSLGTGPEKLFF
>.|15|.|TRBV5-1
CASSPGMVTQETQYF
>.|14|.|TRBV14
CASSQALRAYEQYF
>.|15|.|TRBV6-5
CASNDNSGAYSPLHF
>.|15|.|TRBV2
CASRYGGGGNQPQHF
>.|15|TRBD1|TRBV6-5
CASRKHGTGNEKLFF
>.|15|.|TRBV13
CASSFGGGFSYEQYF
>.|15|TRBD1|TRBV5-1
CASSLGTGVSYEQYF
>.|16|.|TRBV6-6
CASNPRAGSANYGYTF
>.|15|TRBD1|TRBV6-4
CASSPRDRSTDTQYF
>few|17|.|TRBV7-9
CASSLDGGIDRHTEAFF
>.|15|.|TRBV5-5
CASSPGVSSGNTIYF
>.|14|.|TRBV5-1
CASSWGGGTDTQYF
>.|12|.|TRBV7-3
CASSLTGYEQYF
>.|16|.|TRBV9
CASSVGVRVAYNEQFF
>.|15|.|TRBV6-1
CDLRSVRAAQETQYF
>.|16|.|TRBV5-1
CASSLFIGGETGELFF
>once|14|.|TRBV19
CASSTSRPGQPQHF
>.|12|.|TRBV7-9
CASSLDQGMSFF
>few|17|.|TRBV4-2
CASSQDKGGTANTEAFF
>.|17|TRBD2|TRBV2
CASSEESGLASTDTQYF
>.|15|.|TRBV6-5
CASRKIYPQGSEQYF
>once|13|.|TRBV5-1
CASSLTLGDTQYF
>.|12|.|TRBV6-5
CASNKGGQPQHF